This T cell receptor (beta chain) is from a study of PD-1 blockade in mismatch repair-deficient tumors. The CDR3 is 11 residues long. Germline values: CDR1 ENHRY, CDR2 SYGVKD. About this clone itself: At one of its ends the junction is not consistent with the germline gene, which may arise from a read error.

Data came from immunoSEQ multiplex PCR; TCRdb stores just in-frame clones and leaves some out. The sample shows some 97,000 clones, 82% of them seen only once. The TCR comes from an adult with mismatch repair-deficient cancer. The chain uses TRBV10-3 and TRBJ1-2, with D possibly matching TRBD1 (5 bases). Sequenced here: peripheral blood, sampled roughly eight months after starting pembrolizumab. The CDR3 coding sequence is TGTGCCATCGAACAGGCCTCCCAAAAAATCTTC. Its protein is CAIEQASQKIF.